This T cell receptor beta chain came from a study of T cells in Graves' hyperthyroidism and ophthalmopathy. The PBMCs studied were ones that came from 10 ml fresh peripheral blood. TCR beta CDR3 region amplification was performed from RNA transcripts. The primer set for the first-round RT-PCR of the TCR CDR3 was HTBI. MiXCR, applied by TCRdb to the multiplex PCR reads, yields one record per CDR3 protein. The data contain hundreds of thousands of distinct CDR3 sequences, 22% of them seen just once; the ten biggest clones take up roughly 60%. This clonotype was observed many times. What it binds is not known. Between the trimmed V and J ends, which lost 4 bases and 6 bases, there was a span of 19 bases. The CDR3 runs to 15 residues. Germline V CDR1 and CDR2: GTSNPN, SVGIG (reference sequence). The study's findings and limits: A model built on 13 V-J features separated ophthalmopathy from stable hyperthyroidism. Median prediction lead before ophthalmopathy onset was 6 to 8 months with the model.

The material sequenced was blood. The chain links TRBV30 to TRBJ2-1, with a possible D match to TRBD2 (6 bases). This TCR was recovered from a young man with Graves' ophthalmopathy. The CDR3 DNA sequence: TGTGCCTGGACCGGTGGGAGCGGGTTAAGCAATGAGCAGTTCTTC. It translates to CAWTGGSGLSNEQFF.